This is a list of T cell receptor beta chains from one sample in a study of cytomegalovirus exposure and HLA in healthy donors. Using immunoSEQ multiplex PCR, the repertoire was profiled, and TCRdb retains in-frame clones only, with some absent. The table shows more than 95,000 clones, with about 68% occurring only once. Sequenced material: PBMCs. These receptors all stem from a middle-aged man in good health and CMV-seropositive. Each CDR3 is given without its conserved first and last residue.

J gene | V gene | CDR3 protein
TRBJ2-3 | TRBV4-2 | ASSQAPGTQSQY
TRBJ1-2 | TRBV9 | ASSVVAWGEGYGYT
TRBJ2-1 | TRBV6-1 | ASRTSGNYNEQF
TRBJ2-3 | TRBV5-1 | ASSPPRENTDTQY
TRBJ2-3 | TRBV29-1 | SVERVAGRTDTQY
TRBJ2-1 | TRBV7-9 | ASSQGLASYNEQF
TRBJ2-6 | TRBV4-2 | ASSQGGSGANVLT
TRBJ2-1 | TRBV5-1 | ASSPTAQGGLLNEQF
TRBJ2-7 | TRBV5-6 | ASSPGTSGTGYEQY
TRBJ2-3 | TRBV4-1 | ASSQDFSGNTDTQY
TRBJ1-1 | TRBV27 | ASSLLQAGSEAF
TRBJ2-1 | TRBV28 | ASRRGTSGRLNEQF
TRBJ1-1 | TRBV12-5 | ASGSGQVWETEAF
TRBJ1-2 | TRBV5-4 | ASSLPGTGGT
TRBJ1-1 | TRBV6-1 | ASSEALGPRKAF
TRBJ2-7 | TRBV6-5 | ASTPLTQGAYEQY
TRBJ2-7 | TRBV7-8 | ASSTRQGSSYEQY
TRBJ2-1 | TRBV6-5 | ASSYGGSLNEQF
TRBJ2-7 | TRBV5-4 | ASSLAGTTSSYEQY
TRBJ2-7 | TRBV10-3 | AISDTYEQY
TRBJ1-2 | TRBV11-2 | ASSLVGESSYT
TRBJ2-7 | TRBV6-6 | ASSPRGYEQY
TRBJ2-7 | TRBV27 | ASSRTAINYEQY
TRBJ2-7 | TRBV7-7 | ASSPGQGMHEQY
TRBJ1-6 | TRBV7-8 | ASSSWTVGSSPLH
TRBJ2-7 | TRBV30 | AWTRDSSYEQY
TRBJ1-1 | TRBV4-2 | ASSQPTGGDTEAF
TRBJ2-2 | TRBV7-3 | ASSSTGSTGELF
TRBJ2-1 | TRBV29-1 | SVVSVIEQF
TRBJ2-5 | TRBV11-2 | ASSSGTLEGETQY
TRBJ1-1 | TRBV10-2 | ASSDRGITEAF
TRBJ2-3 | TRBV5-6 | ASSGPRGFLEADTQY
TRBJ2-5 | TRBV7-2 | ASSLAGQWETQY
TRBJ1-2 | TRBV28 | ASSGTGGDGYT
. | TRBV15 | ATSREAGGPSEQY
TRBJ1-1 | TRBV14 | ASSLTGGTEAF
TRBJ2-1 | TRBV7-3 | ASSLNLAKSSYNEQF
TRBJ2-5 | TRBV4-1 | ASSQALAGGGETQY
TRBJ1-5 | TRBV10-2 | ASTGDGSNQPQH
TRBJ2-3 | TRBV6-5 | ASSYSVPVEGHTQY
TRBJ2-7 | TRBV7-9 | SSSLRAGGSREQY
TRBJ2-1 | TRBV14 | ASSQRGGGSYNEQF
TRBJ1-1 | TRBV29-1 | SAWGGGGTEAF
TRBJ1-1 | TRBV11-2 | ASSFTGAEAF
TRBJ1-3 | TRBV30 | AWNADRVSNTIY
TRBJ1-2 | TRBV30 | AWSVRGARDYGYT
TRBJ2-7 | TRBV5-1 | ASSLSRAHEQY
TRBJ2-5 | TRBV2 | ASRPETGLQETQY
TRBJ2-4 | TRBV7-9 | ASSSTSAGPKNIQY
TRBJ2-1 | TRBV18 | ASSPPGSSYNEQF
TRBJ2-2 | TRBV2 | ASSEKARGGELF
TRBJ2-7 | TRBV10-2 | ASSTTDRGSYEQY
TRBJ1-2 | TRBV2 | ASSVTGVSGYT
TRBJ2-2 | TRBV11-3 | ASSWGLAGGTGELF
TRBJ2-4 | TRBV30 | AWSVGTGDADIQY
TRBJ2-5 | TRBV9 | ASSPDVLVSIQETQY
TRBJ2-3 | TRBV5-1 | ASSLSDTQY
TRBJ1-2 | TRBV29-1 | SGYRGPEYGYT